What follows describes a single T cell receptor (beta chain). Antigen specificity is unknown. One junction end does not reproduce the germline sequence, and a read error may be involved. The CDR3 sequence is 13 residues long. Per the germline V gene, CDR1 is MNHEY and CDR2 is SMNVEV (reference sequence). Profiling relied on immunoSEQ multiplex PCR, and the TCRdb table lists in-frame clones only, not all of them. This sample has approximately 82,000 clones; under 85% occur once, and the top ten carry about 14%. This sample was included in a study of radiotherapy plus CTLA-4 blockade in lung cancer. Broader study findings: TCR clones of tumor origin grew in blood after radiotherapy plus ipilimumab.

V usage is TRBV27 and J usage is TRBJ1-2; D is unclear. The clonotype comes from a human donor with non-small cell lung cancer that progressed on radiotherapy plus ipilimumab. The sequencing used peripheral blood, collected from a patient treated with radiotherapy plus ipilimumab. CDR3 in amino acids: CAGSPYSNYGYTF. As DNA, the CDR3 is TGTGCCGGCAGTCCATACAGTAACTATGGCTACACCTTC.